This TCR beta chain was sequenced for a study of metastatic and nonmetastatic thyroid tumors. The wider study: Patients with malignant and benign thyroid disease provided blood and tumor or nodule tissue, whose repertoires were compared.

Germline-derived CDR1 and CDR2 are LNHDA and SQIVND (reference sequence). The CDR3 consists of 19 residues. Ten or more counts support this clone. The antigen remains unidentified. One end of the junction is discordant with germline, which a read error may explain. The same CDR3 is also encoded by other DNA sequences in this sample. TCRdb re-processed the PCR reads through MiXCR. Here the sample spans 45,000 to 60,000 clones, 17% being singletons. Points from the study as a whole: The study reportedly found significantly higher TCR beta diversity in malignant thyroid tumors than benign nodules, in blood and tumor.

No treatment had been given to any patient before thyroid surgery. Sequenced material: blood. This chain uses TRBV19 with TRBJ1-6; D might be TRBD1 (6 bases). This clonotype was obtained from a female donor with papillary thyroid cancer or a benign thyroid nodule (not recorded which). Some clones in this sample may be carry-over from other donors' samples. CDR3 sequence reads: CASSTPRRAGGSYNSPLHF. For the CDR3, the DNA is TGTGCCAGTAGTACCCCTCGGCGGGCCGGGGGCTCCTATAATTCACCCCTCCATTTT.